This entry describes one T cell receptor beta chain. In Seattle, patients joined the study during active infection and were tracked longitudinally. The sample comes from a study of blood T cell repertoires in COVID-19. In the study overall: COVID-19 samples from acute and convalescent phases originated in the United States, Italy and Spain. T cells, B-cell-depleted T cells, or PBMCs supplied cDNA or gDNA.

Original analysis: The authors estimated nucleated cell counts from reference gene primer amplification. Sequencing used immunoSEQ multiplex PCR; TCRdb keeps in-frame clones, though not all of them. The V and J calls and clone size come from that table; D and trimming were worked out from the DNA. The sample records some 290,000 clones, roughly nine tenths being singletons. The V gene end was trimmed by 1 base and the J gene end by 3 bases; junction bases not matched to a gene: 10. The CDR3 sequence is 17 residues long. CDR1 SGHTS and CDR2 YDEGEE come from the germline V gene. Source material: peripheral blood. The TCR originated in a young woman with COVID-19, enrolled during active disease. The chain joins TRBV5-8 to TRBJ2-7; 10 nucleotides agree with TRBD1. CDR3 sequence (DNA): TGTGCCAGCAGCTTGATGTGGACAGGGGGTCAATTCTACGAGCAGTACTTC. Its protein is CASSLMWTGGQFYEQYF.